This T cell receptor beta chain appears in the sequencing data of a study of multiple sclerosis patients with progressive multifocal leukoencephalopathy. Assay: immunoSEQ multiplex PCR; the TCRdb copy retains only in-frame clones and omits some. The sample has fewer than 35,000 clones, roughly 90% seen once. The CDR3 length is 15 residues. Germline V gene lookup returns CDR1 MNHEY and CDR2 SVGAGI. J gave up 2 bases and V 6 bases, and 8 bases lay outside the gene matches. Specified time point: about a year of natalizumab therapy. V usage is TRBV6-5 and J usage is TRBJ1-1, with 8 bases identical to TRBD1. The TCR sequence derives from a human donor with multiple sclerosis. Sequenced material: PBMCs, taken from a patient treated with natalizumab. The CDR3 sequence: CASRPIGQGNTEAFF. The CDR3 coding sequence is TGTGCCAGCAGACCCATCGGACAGGGAAACACTGAAGCTTTCTTT.